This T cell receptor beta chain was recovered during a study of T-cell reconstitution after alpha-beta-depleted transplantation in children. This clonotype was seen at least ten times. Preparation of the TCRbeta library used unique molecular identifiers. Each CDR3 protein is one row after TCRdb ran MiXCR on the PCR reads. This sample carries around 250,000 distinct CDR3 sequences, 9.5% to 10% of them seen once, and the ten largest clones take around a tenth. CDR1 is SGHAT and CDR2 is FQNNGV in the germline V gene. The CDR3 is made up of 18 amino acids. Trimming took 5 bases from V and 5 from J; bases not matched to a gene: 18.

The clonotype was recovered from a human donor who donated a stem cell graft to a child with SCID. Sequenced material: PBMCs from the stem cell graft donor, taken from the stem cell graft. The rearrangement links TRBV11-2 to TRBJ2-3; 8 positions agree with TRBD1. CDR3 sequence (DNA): TGTGCCAGCAGCCCCGCCGCCGACAGGGGCCTCAGGAGAGATACGCAGTATTTT. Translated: CASSPAADRGLRRDTQYF. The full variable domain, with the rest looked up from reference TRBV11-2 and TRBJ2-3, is EAGVAQSPRYKIIEKRQSVAFWCNPISGHATLYWYQQILGQGPKLLIQFQNNGVVDDSQLPKDRFSAERLKGVDSTLKIQPAKLEDSAVYLCASSPAADRGLRRDTQYFGPGTRLTVL.